This is a list of T cell receptor beta chains from one sample in a study of T cell changes during pregnancy in multiple sclerosis. Using immunoSEQ multiplex PCR, the repertoire was profiled, and TCRdb retains in-frame clones only, with some absent. The table includes about 73,000 clones, 85% to 95% detected once. The sample here was peripheral blood, taken in the third trimester of pregnancy. These receptors were taken from a female donor in good health, enrolled as a control in a pregnancy study. CDR3s include the opening cysteine and the closing phenylalanine or tryptophan. D genes are given only for firm matches. Size values are once, few and many counts, or a class for expanded clones, and some rows have none.

D	V	size	J	CDR3	DNA
NA	TRBV6-1	NA	TRBJ1-2	CAWGGGDNYGYTF	TGTGCTTGGGGGGGAGGGGATAACTATGGCTACACCTTC
NA	TRBV7-8	once	TRBJ1-2	CASSLVEGHGYTF	TGTGCCAGCAGCTTAGTTGAGGGCCATGGCTACACCTTC
NA	TRBV4-1	NA	TRBJ2-7	CASSRTVTYEQYF	TGCGCCAGCAGCCGTACGGTGACCTACGAGCAGTACTTC
TRBD2	TRBV15	NA	TRBJ2-7	CATSEREFYEQYF	TGTGCCACCAGCGAGCGGGAGTTCTACGAGCAGTACTTC
TRBD2	TRBV19	NA	TRBJ2-5	CASSIVDGRTETQYF	TGTGCCAGTAGTATAGTTGACGGGAGGACGGAGACCCAGTACTTC
NA	TRBV15	NA	TRBJ1-1	CATSRGGTTLNTEAFF	TGTGCCACCAGCAGAGGCGGGACGACCCTGAACACTGAAGCTTTCTTT
NA	TRBV7-9	once	TRBJ2-2	CASSSGFANTGELFF	TGTGCCAGCAGCTCGGGGTTCGCGAACACCGGGGAGCTGTTTTTT
TRBD2	TRBV11-2	NA	TRBJ2-2	CASSPSGRNTGELFF	TGTGCCAGCAGCCCCAGCGGGAGGAACACCGGGGAGCTGTTTTTT
TRBD2	TRBV2	NA	TRBJ2-5	CASSTGTSGRNQETQYF	TGTGCCAGCAGTACCGGGACTAGCGGGAGAAACCAAGAGACCCAGTACTTC
NA	TRBV7-8	once	TRBJ2-1	CASSLEPGEQFF	TGTGCCAGCAGCTTAGAGCCGGGGGAGCAGTTCTTC
NA	TRBV2	NA	TRBJ1-3	CASRGRDSGNTIYF	TGTGCCAGCAGGGGGAGAGACTCTGGAAACACCATATATTTT
TRBD1	TRBV2	NA	TRBJ2-7	CASSWDRGRSYEQYF	TGTGCCAGCTCATGGGACAGGGGGCGATCCTACGAGCAGTACTTC
NA	TRBV11-3	NA	TRBJ1-2	CASSKGNYGYTF	TGTGCCAGCAGCAAGGGGAACTATGGCTACACCTTC
TRBD1	TRBV7-9	NA	TRBJ1-1	CASSPGQAAGTEAFF	TGTGCCAGCAGCCCCGGACAGGCGGCGGGCACTGAAGCTTTCTTT